A selection of T cell receptor beta chains follows, all from one sample in a study of cytomegalovirus exposure and HLA in healthy donors. Sequenced by immunoSEQ multiplex PCR; TCRdb stores in-frame clones only, minus some. Found here are more than 90,000 clones, about 61% of them singletons; the top ten hold roughly 2.2%. Material: PBMCs. The origin of the receptors is a woman aged 25 to 39 in good health and CMV-seronegative. CDR3s include the opening cysteine and the closing phenylalanine or tryptophan.

>TRBV6-5
CASSPQGFRNTIYF
>TRBV5-1
CASSGGQGAETQYF
>TRBV2
CASSYPGTAYEQYF
>TRBV28
CASSFGQSYNEQFF
>TRBV29-1
CSGGQGSYEQYF
>TRBV7-3
CASSLTAAGSLYEQYF
>TRBV30
CAWKKVGGEQFF
>TRBV28
CASSSRHSGRIDEQYF
>TRBV7-6
CASSFSKGARGETQYF
>TRBV6-5
CASSSTYAGDTEAFF
>TRBV28
CASTRGGLGNYEQYF
>TRBV4-1
CASSWGQGASYEQYF
>TRBV10-3
CAISEYGTGVNNEQFF
>TRBV6-1
CASSSPNTGELFF
>TRBV10-3
CAISEGQGALTEAFF
>TRBV5-6
CASSTRTGADPPLHF
>TRBV5-1
CASSLGFTGGVTEAFF
>TRBV28
CASNHGGAGGETQYF
>TRBV25-1
CASSESREAFF
>TRBV6-1
CASRTAGLANEQYF
>TRBV10-3
CAISERQGGEQYF
>TRBV5-1
CASSTTGGLSYNEQFF
>TRBV19
CASSIGGEAFF
>TRBV6-1
CASSVVGLVSHEQFF
>TRBV7-2
CASSLNSGGYNEQFF
>TRBV9
CASNQGGLNTGELFF
>TRBV2
CATLKEGRGNIQYF
>TRBV6-1
CASSEFIADTQYF
>TRBV7-3
CASSSTGGGNTIYF
>TRBV2
CASGRENTGELFF
>TRBV4-2
CASSQERDFHEQYF
>TRBV7-2
CASSPRQNTEAFF
>TRBV7-2
CASSFDITPNQPQHF
>TRBV9
CASSNTGGGLLAGNTIYF
>TRBV6-1
CASSEKWHEQGAVTEAFF
>TRBV19
CASSVFQGGGHSPLHF
>TRBV5-1
CASSPTADYNEQFF
>TRBV6-1
CASTGTGISYEQYF
>TRBV2
CASSEMVTGVGYGYTF
>TRBV9
CASSVATERSSYNEQFF
>TRBV7-2
CASSLSTSGRARAYNEQFF